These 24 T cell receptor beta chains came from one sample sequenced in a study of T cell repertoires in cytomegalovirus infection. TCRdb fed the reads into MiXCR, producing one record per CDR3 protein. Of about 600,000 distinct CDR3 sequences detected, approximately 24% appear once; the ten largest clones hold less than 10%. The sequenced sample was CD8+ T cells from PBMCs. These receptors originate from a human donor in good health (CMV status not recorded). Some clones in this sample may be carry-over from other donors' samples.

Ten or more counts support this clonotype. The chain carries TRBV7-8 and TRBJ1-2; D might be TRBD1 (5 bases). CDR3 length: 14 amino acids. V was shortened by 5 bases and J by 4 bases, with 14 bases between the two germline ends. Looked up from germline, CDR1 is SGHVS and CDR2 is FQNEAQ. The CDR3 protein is CASSLGGGAYGYTF. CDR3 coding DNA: TGTGCCAGCAGCCTGGGGGGTGGGGCCTATGGCTACACCTTC.

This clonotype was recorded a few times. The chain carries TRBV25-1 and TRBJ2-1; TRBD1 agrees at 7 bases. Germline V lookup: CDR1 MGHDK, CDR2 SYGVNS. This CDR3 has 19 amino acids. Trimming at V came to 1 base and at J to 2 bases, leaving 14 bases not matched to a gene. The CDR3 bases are TGTGCCAGCAGTGAATGGACCCCCGGACAGGAAATTCCCTACAATGAGCAGTTCTTC. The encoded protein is CASSEWTPGQEIPYNEQFF.

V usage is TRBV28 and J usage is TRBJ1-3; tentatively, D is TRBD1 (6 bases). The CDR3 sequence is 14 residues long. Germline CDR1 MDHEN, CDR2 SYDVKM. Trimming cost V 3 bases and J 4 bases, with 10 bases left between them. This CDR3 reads CASSFRDTGNTIYF. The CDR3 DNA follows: TGTGCCAGCAGTTTCCGGGACACAGGAAACACCATATATTTT. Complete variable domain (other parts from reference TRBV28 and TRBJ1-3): DVKVTQSSRYLVKRTGEKVFLECVQDMDHENMFWYRQDPGLGLRLIYFSYDVKMKEKGDIPEGYSVSREKKERFSLILESASTNQTSMYLCASSFRDTGNTIYFGEGSWLTVV.

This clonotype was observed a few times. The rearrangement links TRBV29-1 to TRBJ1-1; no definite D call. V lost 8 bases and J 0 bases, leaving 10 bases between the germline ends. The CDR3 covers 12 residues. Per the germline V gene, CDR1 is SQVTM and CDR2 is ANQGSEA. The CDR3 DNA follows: TGCAGCTCCTCGCGTCTGAACACTGAAGCTTTCTTT. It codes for CSSSRLNTEAFF.

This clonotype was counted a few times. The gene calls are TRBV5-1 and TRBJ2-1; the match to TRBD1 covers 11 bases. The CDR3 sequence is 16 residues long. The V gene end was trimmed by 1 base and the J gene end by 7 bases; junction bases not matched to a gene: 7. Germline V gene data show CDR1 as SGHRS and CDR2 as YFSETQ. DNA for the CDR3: TGCGCCAGCAGCTTGACAGGACAGGGGGCGAGGAATGAGCAGTTCTTC. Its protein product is CASSLTGQGARNEQFF.

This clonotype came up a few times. The DNA of the CDR3 is TGTGCCAGCAGTTACGTGGACAGGGGGCTCTACGGCTACACCTTC. It translates to CASSYVDRGLYGYTF. The genes are TRBV6-6 and TRBJ1-2; 11 positions match TRBD1. In germline, CDR1 is MNHNY, CDR2 SVGAGI (reference sequence). The ends lost 2 bases at V and 8 bases at J; junction bases unmatched: 7. This CDR3 has 15 residues.

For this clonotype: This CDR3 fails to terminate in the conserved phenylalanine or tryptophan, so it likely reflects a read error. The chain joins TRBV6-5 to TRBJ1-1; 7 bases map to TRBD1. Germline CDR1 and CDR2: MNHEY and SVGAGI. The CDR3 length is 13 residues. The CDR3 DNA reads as TGTGCCAGTCAAATACAGGGGAACACTGAGGCTTTCTCT. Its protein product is CASQIQGNTEAFS.

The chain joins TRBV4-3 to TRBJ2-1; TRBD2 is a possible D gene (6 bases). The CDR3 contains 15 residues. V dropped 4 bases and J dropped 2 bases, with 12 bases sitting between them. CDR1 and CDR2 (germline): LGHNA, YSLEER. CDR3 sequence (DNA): TGCGCCAGCAGCCCCACTAGCAGTCCCTACAATGAGCAGTTCTTC. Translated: CASSPTSSPYNEQFF.

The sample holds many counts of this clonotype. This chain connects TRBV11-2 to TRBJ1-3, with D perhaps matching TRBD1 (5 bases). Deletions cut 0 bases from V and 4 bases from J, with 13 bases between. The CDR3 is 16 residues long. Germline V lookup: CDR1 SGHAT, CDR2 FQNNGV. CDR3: CASSLEAAGDGNTIYF. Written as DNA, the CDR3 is TGTGCCAGCAGCTTAGAGGCAGCCGGGGACGGAAACACCATATATTTT.

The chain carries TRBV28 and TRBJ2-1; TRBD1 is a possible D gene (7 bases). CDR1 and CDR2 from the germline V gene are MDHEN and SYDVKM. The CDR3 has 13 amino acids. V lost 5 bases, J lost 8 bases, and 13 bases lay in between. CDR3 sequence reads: CASSRQGGYEQFF. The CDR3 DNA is TGTGCCAGCAGTCGACAGGGAGGTTATGAGCAGTTCTTC.

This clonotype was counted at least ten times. CDR3: CASTQGRQGPASSYNEQFF. CDR3 bases: TGTGCCAGCACCCAGGGTCGGCAGGGACCAGCGAGCTCCTACAATGAGCAGTTCTTC. The J gene is TRBJ2-1, the V gene TRBV7-9; possibly TRBD1 or TRBD2 for D (5 bases each). CDR3 length: 19 amino acids. CDR1 and CDR2 from the germline V gene are SEHNR and FQNEAQ (reference sequence). V lost 7 bases to trimming and J lost 0 bases, with 25 bases between them.

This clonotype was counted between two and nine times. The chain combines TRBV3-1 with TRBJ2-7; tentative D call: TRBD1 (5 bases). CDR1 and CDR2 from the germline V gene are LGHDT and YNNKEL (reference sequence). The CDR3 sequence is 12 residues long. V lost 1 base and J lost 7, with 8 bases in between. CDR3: CASSQGQGEQYF. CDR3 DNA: TGTGCCAGCAGCCAAGGGCAGGGTGAGCAGTACTTC.

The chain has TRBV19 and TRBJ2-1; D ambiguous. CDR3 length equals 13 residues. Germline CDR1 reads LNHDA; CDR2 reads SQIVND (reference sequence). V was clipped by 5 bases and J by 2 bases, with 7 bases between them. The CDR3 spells CASSPLAYNEQFF. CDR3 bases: TGTGCCAGTAGTCCCCTAGCCTACAATGAGCAGTTCTTC. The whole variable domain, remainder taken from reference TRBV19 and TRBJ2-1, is DGGITQSPKYLFRKEGQNVTLSCEQNLNHDAMYWYRQDPGQGLRLIYYSQIVNDFQKGDIAEGYSVSREKKESFPLTVTSAQKNPTAFYLCASSPLAYNEQFFGPGTRLTVL.

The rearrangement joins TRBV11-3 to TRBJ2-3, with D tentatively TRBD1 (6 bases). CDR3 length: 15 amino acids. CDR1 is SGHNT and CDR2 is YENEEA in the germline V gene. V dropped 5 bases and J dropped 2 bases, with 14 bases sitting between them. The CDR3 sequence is CASSPQDSSTDTQYF. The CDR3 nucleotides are TGTGCCAGCAGCCCGCAGGACAGTTCCACAGATACGCAGTATTTT.

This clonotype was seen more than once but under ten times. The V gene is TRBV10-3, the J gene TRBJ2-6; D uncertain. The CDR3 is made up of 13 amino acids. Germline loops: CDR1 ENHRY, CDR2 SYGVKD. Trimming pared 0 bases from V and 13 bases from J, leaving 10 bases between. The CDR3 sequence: CAISESGHNVLTF. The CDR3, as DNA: TGTGCCATCAGTGAGTCTGGGCATAATGTCCTGACTTTC.

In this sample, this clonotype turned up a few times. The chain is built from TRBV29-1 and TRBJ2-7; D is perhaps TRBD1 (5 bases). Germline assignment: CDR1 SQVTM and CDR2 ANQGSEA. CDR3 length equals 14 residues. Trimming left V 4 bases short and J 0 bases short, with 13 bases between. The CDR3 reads CSVVFETVSYEQYF. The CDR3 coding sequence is TGCAGCGTTGTTTTCGAGACAGTCTCCTACGAGCAGTACTTC.

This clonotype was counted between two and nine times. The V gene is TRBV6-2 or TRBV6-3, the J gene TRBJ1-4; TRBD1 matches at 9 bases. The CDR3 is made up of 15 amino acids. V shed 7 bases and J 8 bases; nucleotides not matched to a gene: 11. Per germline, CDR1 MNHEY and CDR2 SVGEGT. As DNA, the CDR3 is TGTGCCAGCACCTACCCCGGGACAGGGAACGAAAAACTGTTTTTT. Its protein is CASTYPGTGNEKLFF.

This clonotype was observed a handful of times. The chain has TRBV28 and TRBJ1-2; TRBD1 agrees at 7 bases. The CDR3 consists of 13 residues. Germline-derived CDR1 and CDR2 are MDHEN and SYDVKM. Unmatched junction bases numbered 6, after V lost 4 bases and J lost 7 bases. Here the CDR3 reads CASSSRQGIGYTF. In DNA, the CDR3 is TGTGCCAGCAGTTCCCGACAGGGCATTGGCTACACCTTC.

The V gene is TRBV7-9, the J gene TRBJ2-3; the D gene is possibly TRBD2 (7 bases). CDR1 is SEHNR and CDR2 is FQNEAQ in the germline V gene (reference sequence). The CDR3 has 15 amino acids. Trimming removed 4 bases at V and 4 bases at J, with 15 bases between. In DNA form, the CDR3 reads TGTGCCAGCAGCTCCGACGGGGGGCCCCCAGATACGCAGTATTTT. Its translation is CASSSDGGPPDTQYF.

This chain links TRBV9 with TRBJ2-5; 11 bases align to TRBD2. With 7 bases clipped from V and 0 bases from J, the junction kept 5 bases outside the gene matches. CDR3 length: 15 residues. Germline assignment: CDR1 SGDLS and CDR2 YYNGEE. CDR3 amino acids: CASATSGKYQETQYF. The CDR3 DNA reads TGTGCCAGCGCGACTAGCGGGAAGTACCAAGAGACCCAGTACTTC.

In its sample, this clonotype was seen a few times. This CDR3 reads CASSLDGLLAGGLYNEQFF. CDR3 coding DNA: TGTGCCAGCAGCTTAGATGGGCTATTAGCGGGGGGGCTTTACAATGAGCAGTTCTTC. The genes are TRBV11-2 and TRBJ2-1; 11 nucleotides agree with TRBD2. Germline V gene lookup returns CDR1 SGHAT and CDR2 FQNNGV. The trim removed 0 bases at V and 4 bases at J, leaving 11 bases unmatched. This CDR3 has 19 residues. The whole variable domain, filled in from reference TRBV11-2 and TRBJ2-1, reads EAGVAQSPRYKIIEKRQSVAFWCNPISGHATLYWYQQILGQGPKLLIQFQNNGVVDDSQLPKDRFSAERLKGVDSTLKIQPAKLEDSAVYLCASSLDGLLAGGLYNEQFFGPGTRLTVL.

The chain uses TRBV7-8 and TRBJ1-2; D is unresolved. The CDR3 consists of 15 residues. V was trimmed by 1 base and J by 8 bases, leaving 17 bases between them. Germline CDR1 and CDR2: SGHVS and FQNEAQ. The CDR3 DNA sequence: TGTGCCAGCAGCTTAGGGGCCCCCAGAGGTTCCGGCTACACCTTC. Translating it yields CASSLGAPRGSGYTF. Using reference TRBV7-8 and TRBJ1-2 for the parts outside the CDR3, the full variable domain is GAGVSQSPRYKVAKRGQDVALRCDPISGHVSLFWYQQALGQGPEFLTYFQNEAQLDKSGLPSDRFFAERPEGSVSTLKIQRTQQEDSAVYLCASSLGAPRGSGYTFGSGTRLTVV.

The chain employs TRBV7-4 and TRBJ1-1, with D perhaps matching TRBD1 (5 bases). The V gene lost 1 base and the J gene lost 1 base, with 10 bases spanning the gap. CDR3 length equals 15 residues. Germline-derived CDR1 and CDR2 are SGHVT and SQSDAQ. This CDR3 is CASSLDAGENTEAFF. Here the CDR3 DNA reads TGTGCCAGCAGCTTAGACGCGGGGGAGAACACTGAAGCTTTCTTT.

The CDR3: CSARAPSYNEQFF. CDR3 DNA sequence: TGCAGTGCTAGAGCGCCTTCCTACAATGAGCAGTTCTTC. The chain combines TRBV20-1 with TRBJ2-1; no firm D call. Trimming left V 1 base short and J 1 base short, with 5 bases between. This CDR3 is 13 amino acids long. Germline lookup yields CDR1 DFQATT and CDR2 SNEGSKA (reference sequence).